The 6 T cell receptor beta chains presented below share a single source sample, sequenced in a study of T cell responses to AZD1222 COVID-19 vaccine. Some clones are missing from TCRdb's copy, which holds only in-frame ones; the method was immunoSEQ multiplex PCR. This sample has roughly 93,000 clones; 80% to 90% occur once, and the top ten carry more than 1.5%. Sequences were derived from peripheral blood, sampled on day 0 of AZD1222 vaccination. The source of these receptors is an adult in good health.

This chain joins TRBV7-9 and TRBJ1-1, with 9 bases aligning to TRBD1. This CDR3 is built from 15 residues. The V and J ends lost 5 bases and 0 bases, in that order; junction bases with no gene match: 4. Germline V gene data show CDR1 as SEHNR and CDR2 as FQNEAQ (reference sequence). CDR3 sequence: CASSQGTGMNTEAFF. The CDR3 DNA follows: TGTGCCAGCAGCCAAGGGACAGGGATGAACACTGAAGCTTTCTTT.

The chain recombines TRBV19 with TRBJ2-1; D ambiguous. Per the germline V gene, CDR1 is LNHDA and CDR2 is SQIVND (reference sequence). This CDR3 is 13 amino acids long. The ends were cut back, 3 bases at V and 5 bases at J, with 8 bases in the middle. In nucleotides, the CDR3 is TGTGCCAGTAGTATGGGTTCAAACAATGAGCAGTTCTTC. Translation gives CASSMGSNNEQFF.

This chain uses TRBV18 with TRBJ1-5, with D possibly matching TRBD1 (5 bases). V lost 4 bases and J 2 bases, leaving 18 bases between the germline ends. This CDR3 region has 17 residues. Germline loops: CDR1 KGHSH, CDR2 LQKENI. CDR3: CASSQDQAGSGNQPQHF. In nucleotides, the CDR3 is TGTGCCAGCTCACAAGACCAGGCAGGGTCGGGCAATCAGCCCCAGCATTTT.

The V gene is TRBV5-4, the J gene TRBJ2-2, with 9 bases lining up with TRBD1. Per germline, CDR1 SGHNT and CDR2 YYREEE (reference sequence). The V gene end was trimmed by 2 bases and the J gene end by 6 bases; junction bases not matched to a gene: 5. The CDR3 contains 15 residues. CDR3 region: CASSFRDRDAGELFF. CDR3 DNA sequence: TGTGCCAGCAGCTTCAGGGACAGGGACGCCGGGGAGCTGTTTTTT.

The chain uses TRBV5-1 and TRBJ1-2; D is unresolved. The CDR3 runs 15 residues. V lost 1 base and J 0 bases, leaving 10 bases between the germline ends. CDR1 SGHRS and CDR2 YFSETQ come from the germline V gene. The CDR3 spells CASSLLGVPNYGYTF. The CDR3 DNA follows: TGCGCCAGCAGCTTGTTGGGCGTACCTAACTATGGCTACACCTTC.

The rearrangement joins TRBV7-9 to TRBJ1-1; tentative D call: TRBD1 (6 bases). CDR1 SEHNR and CDR2 FQNEAQ come from the germline V gene (reference sequence). V was trimmed by 7 bases and J by 6 bases, leaving 24 bases between them. The CDR3 has 16 amino acids. CDR3 in amino acids: CASTISWGGADPEAFF. The CDR3 nucleotides read TGTGCCAGCACCATCTCCTGGGGGGGGGCGGACCCTGAAGCTTTCTTT.